The 2 T cell receptor delta chains below all came from one sample that was sequenced in a study of gamma-delta T cells after stem cell transplantation. TCRdb reapplied CATT to the RT-PCR reads. The repertoire holds under 550 delta-chain clones, with 2.7% as singletons. Sequencing used gamma-delta T cells. All receptors come from a human donor. It is not recorded whose cells these are; they may come from a transplant donor.

The chain joins TRDV2 to TRDJ1; 10 bases line up with TRDD3. V lost 2 bases, J lost 2 bases, and 10 bases stayed unmatched. This CDR3 has 17 amino acids. Germline V gives CDR1 GEAIGNYY, CDR2 EKD. The CDR3 region is CACDSQRGIRGTDKLIF. The CDR3 DNA is TGTGCCTGTGACAGCCAGAGGGGGATACGCGGGACCGATAAACTCATCTTT.

This clone has more than one count but fewer than ten. TCRdb assigns this DNA the protein of a much larger clone, which departs from its translation at residue 7; this likely reflects a read error, and the protein shown comes from translating the DNA. The chain combines TRDV2 with TRDJ1; 13 nucleotides agree with TRDD3. The CDR3 is 21 amino acids. CDR1 is GEAIGNYY and CDR2 is EKD in the germline V gene. Trimming took 3 bases from V and 0 from J; bases not matched to a gene: 18. The CDR3 DNA follows: TGTGCCTGTGACCTCGTCAGTGGTACTGGGGGATACGGCGGTTACACCGATAAACTCATCTTT. Translation gives CACDLVSGTGGYGGYTDKLIF.